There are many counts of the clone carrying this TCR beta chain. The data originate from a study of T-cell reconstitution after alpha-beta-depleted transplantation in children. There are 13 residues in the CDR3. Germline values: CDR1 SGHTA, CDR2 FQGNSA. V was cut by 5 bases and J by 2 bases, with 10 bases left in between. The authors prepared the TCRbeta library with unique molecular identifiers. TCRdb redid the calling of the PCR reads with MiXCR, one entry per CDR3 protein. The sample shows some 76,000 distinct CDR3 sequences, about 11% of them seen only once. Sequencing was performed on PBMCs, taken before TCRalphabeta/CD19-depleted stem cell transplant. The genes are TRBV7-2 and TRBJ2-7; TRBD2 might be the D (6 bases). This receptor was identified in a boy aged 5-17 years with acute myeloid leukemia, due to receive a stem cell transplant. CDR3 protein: CASSRRETYEQYF. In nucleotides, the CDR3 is TGTGCCAGCAGCCGTCGGGAGACCTACGAGCAGTACTTC.